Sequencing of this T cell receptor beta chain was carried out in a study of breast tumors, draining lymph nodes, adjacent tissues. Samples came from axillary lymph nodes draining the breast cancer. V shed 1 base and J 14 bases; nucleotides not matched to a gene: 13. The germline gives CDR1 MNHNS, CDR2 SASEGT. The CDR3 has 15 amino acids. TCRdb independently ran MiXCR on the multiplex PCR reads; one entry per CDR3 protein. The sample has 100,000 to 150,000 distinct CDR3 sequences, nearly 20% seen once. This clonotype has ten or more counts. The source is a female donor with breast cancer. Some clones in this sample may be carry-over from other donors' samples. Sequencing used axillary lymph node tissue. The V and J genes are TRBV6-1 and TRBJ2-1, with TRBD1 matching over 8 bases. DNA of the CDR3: TGTGCCAGCAGTGAAGAGTTCAGGGGGCGTAGGACGGAGTTCTTC. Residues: CASSEEFRGRRTEFF.